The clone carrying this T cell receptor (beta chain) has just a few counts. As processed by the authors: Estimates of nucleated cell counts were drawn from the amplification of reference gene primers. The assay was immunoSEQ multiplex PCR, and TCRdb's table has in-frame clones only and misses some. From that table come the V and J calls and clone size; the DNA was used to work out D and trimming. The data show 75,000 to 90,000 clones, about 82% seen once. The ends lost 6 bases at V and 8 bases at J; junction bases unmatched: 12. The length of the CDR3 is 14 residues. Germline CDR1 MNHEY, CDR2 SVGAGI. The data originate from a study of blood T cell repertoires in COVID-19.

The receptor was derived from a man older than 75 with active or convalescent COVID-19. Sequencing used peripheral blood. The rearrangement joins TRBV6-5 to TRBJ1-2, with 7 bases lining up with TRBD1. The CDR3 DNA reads TGTGCCAGCAGGGGCGACAGGGAATTTCGGGGCTACACCTTC. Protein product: CASRGDREFRGYTF.